One and the same sample provided the 5 T cell receptor beta chains below, sequenced in a study of patients and donors after allogeneic stem cell transplantation. TCRdb reprocessed the RT-PCR reads with MiXCR, giving one entry per CDR3 protein. Of roughly 960,000 distinct CDR3 sequences in the sample, around 17% were seen once. The sequenced sample consisted of blood, either unsorted or a sorted T cell fraction (not recorded which). The receptors were sampled from a human donor who was either an allogeneic HSCT recipient or a stem cell or donor lymphocyte infusion donor (not recorded which). It is not recorded whose cells these are; they may come from a transplant donor.

There are a few counts of this clonotype. J is TRBJ1-1 and V is TRBV15; D is perhaps TRBD1 (5 bases). CDR1 is LNHNV, CDR2 YYDKDF, per germline (reference sequence). The CDR3 sequence is 15 residues long. V lost 3 bases and J lost 4, with 15 bases in between. CDR3 protein: CATSRSLARVTEAFF. As DNA, the CDR3 is TGTGCCACCAGCAGGTCACTGGCCAGGGTCACTGAAGCTTTCTTT.

This clonotype was observed a few times. This chain connects TRBV27 to TRBJ2-7; 8 nucleotides match TRBD2. Germline CDR1 MNHEY, CDR2 SMNVEV (reference sequence). The CDR3 loop spans 13 amino acids. Trimming at V came to 3 bases and at J to 6 bases, leaving 4 bases not matched to a gene. The CDR3 sequence: CASSFSGITEQYF. CDR3 nucleotide sequence: TGTGCCAGCAGTTTTAGCGGGATAACCGAGCAGTACTTC.

This clonotype was seen only a few times. The chain combines TRBV29-1 with TRBJ1-1, with 8 bases identical to TRBD1. Germline CDR1 reads SQVTM; CDR2 reads ANQGSEA. CDR3 length: 12 residues. Trimming removed 5 bases from V and 5 bases from J; junction bases left unmatched: 4. CDR3 protein: CSVLTGATEAFF. Here the CDR3 DNA reads TGCAGCGTTTTGACAGGGGCGACTGAAGCTTTCTTT.

This chain joins TRBV7-9 and TRBJ1-4; D uncertain. Germline V CDR1 and CDR2: SEHNR, FQNEAQ (reference sequence). V was clipped by 10 bases and J by 4 bases, with 19 bases between them. The length of the CDR3 is 15 residues. This CDR3 reads CATPSARGFNEKLFF. The DNA of the CDR3 is TGTGCCACGCCTTCAGCTCGAGGCTTTAATGAAAAACTGTTTTTT. Drawing the rest from reference TRBV7-9 and TRBJ1-4, the complete variable domain is DTGVSQNPRHKITKRGQNVTFRCDPISEHNRLYWYRQTLGQGPEFLTYFQNEAQLEKSRLLSDRFSAERPKGSFSTLEIQRTEQGDSAMYLCATPSARGFNEKLFFGSGTQLSVL.

This rearrangement joins TRBV6-6 to TRBJ2-5, with D perhaps being TRBD1 or TRBD2 (6 bases each). V was pared by 4 bases and J by 5 bases, with 8 bases between. CDR1 is MNHNY and CDR2 is SVGAGI in the germline V gene (reference sequence). This CDR3 spans 12 amino acids. The CDR3 sequence: CASSWGAETQYF. Written as DNA, the CDR3 is TGTGCCAGCAGTTGGGGGGCGGAGACCCAGTACTTC.